The clone carrying this TCR beta chain was picked up a small number of times. Its antigen is undetermined. This specimen comes from a study of blood T cells in healthy people across ages. General study results and limits: Fewer expanded clones and more diversity marked long-lived versus aged donors. The study found TCR beta diversity correlated strongly with naive T cell percentage.

Donors each provided around 9 milliliters of peripheral blood. The CDR3 is 13 residues long. The junction had 6 bases not matched to a gene; V was cut back by 0 bases and J by 15 bases. Germline assignment: CDR1 DFQATT and CDR2 SNEGSKA (reference sequence). A second PCR, run for about 6 to 11 cycles, used a sample-barcoded 5' primer plus a J-beta primer mix. Each CDR3 protein is one row after TCRdb ran MiXCR on the 5' RACE reads. The sample contains roughly 1.9 million distinct CDR3 sequences, approximately 39% of which appear only once. The material sequenced was blood. The chain uses TRBV20-1 and TRBJ2-1; TRBD2 matches at 12 bases. The sequence was collected from a human donor in good health. CDR3 DNA sequence: TGCAGTGCTAGAGAACTAGCGGGGGGTCCTTCGTTCTTC. Encoded protein: CSARELAGGPSFF.